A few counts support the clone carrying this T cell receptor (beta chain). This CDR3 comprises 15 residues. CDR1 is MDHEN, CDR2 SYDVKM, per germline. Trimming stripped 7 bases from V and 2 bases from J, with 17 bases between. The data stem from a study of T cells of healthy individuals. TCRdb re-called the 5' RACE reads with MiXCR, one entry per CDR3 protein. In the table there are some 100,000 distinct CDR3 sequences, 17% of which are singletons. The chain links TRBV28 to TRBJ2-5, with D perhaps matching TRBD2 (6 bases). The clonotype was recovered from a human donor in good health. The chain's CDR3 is CASTRGTHPQETQYF. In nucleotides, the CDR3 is TGTGCCAGCACCCGAGGGACTCATCCTCAAGAGACCCAGTACTTC.